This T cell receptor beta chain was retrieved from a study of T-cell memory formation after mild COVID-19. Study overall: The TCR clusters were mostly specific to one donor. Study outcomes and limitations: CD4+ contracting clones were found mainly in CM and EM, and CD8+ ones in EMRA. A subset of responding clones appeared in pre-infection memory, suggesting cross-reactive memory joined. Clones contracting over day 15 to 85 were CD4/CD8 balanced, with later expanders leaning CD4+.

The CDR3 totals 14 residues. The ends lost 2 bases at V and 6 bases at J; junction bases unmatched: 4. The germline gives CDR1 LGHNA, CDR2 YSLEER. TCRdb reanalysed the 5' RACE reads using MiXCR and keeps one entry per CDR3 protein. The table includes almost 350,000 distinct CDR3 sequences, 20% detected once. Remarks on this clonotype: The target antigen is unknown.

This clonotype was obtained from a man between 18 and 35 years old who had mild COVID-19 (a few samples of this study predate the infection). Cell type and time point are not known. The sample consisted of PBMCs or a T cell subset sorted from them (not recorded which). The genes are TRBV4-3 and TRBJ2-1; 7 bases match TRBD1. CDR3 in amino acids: CASSQPGTANEQFF. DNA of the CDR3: TGCGCCAGCAGCCAACCCGGGACAGCCAATGAGCAGTTCTTC.